This is a list of T cell receptor beta chains from one sample in a study of blood T cell repertoires in COVID-19. Using immunoSEQ multiplex PCR, the repertoire was profiled, and TCRdb retains in-frame clones only, with some absent. The sample gives about 140,000 clones, 70% to 85% of which show up once; approximately 11% is in the top ten. The sequencing sample was made of peripheral blood. The receptors were gathered from a man aged 60 to 69 who had recovered from COVID-19. The CDR3 runs from the conserved cysteine through the conserved F or W.

V: TRBV5-1
J: TRBJ2-7
CDR3: CASSPRQGLSYEQYF

V: TRBV6-4
J: TRBJ2-2
CDR3: CASTGQPNTGELFF

V: TRBV19
J: TRBJ1-4
CDR3: CATWDRTNEKLFF

V: TRBV12-3/TRBV12-4
J: TRBJ2-7
CDR3: CASSSAYEQYF

V: TRBV7-3
J: TRBJ2-7
CDR3: CASSLNGGGGYEQYF

V: TRBV3-1/TRBV3-2
J: TRBJ1-1
CDR3: CASSQDQGRRNTEAFF

V: TRBV4-1
J: TRBJ2-1
CDR3: CASGKSGQNNEQFF

V: TRBV29-1
J: TRBJ1-4
CDR3: CSAGDNNEKLFF

V: TRBV4-2
J: TRBJ1-6
CDR3: CASSQVLGDRVTYNSPLHF

V: TRBV2
J: TRBJ1-1
CDR3: CASIADRGTEAFF

V: TRBV7-8
J: TRBJ2-7
CDR3: CASSFSGTGAYEQYF

V: TRBV18
J: TRBJ1-1
CDR3: CASSWGDTEAFF

V: TRBV5-8
J: TRBJ2-3
CDR3: CASSPGTSRDTQYF

V: TRBV5-5
J: TRBJ2-2
CDR3: CASSPDWGRTGELFF

V: TRBV5-8
J: TRBJ2-7
CDR3: CASSFTQGSSYEQYF

V: TRBV9
J: TRBJ1-5
CDR3: CASGQGDGSNQPQHF

V: TRBV19
J: TRBJ1-6
CDR3: CASSTGQGAPNSPLHF

V: TRBV11-2
J: TRBJ2-3
CDR3: CASSLDRGRLDTQYF

V: TRBV30
J: TRBJ1-4
CDR3: CAWSVRSGSEKLFF

V: TRBV19
J: TRBJ1-2
CDR3: CASSISGGTYGYTF

V: TRBV19
J: TRBJ2-5
CDR3: CASSIGGGLQETQYF

V: TRBV15
J: TRBJ2-3
CDR3: CATSTYSGRALDTQYF

V: TRBV18
J: TRBJ2-5
CDR3: CASSPRGQVGETQYF